This T cell receptor (beta chain) was recovered during a study of blood T cell repertoires in COVID-19. On the study more broadly: The United States, Italy and Spain were the sources of the acute and convalescent COVID-19 samples. PBMCs, B-cell-depleted T cells, or T cells provided the cDNA or gDNA that made up the material.

Per the original methods: Estimated nucleated cell counts came from reference gene primer amplification. Using immunoSEQ multiplex PCR, the repertoire was profiled, and TCRdb retains in-frame clones only, with some absent. V and J calls and clone size are as listed in that table; D and trimming were resolved from the DNA. The sample records fewer than 150,000 clones, about 84% being singletons. Germline assignment: CDR1 MNHEY and CDR2 SVGAGI. The V gene lost 1 base and the J gene lost 6 bases, with 9 bases spanning the gap. CDR3 length: 13 amino acids. Sequencing used peripheral blood. The chain carries TRBV6-5 and TRBJ1-1; D not certain. This clonotype originated in a human donor in a cohort sampled during active COVID-19. The CDR3 region is CASSYYEGAEAFF. The CDR3 region has the DNA TGTGCCAGCAGTTACTATGAGGGCGCTGAAGCTTTCTTT.